This T cell receptor beta chain was retrieved from a study of OX40 agonist ivuxolimab in advanced cancers. Across the study: Ivuxolimab is an agonistic anti-OX40 (CD134) antibody, and patients were treated with it. Broader study findings: Expanded clones were, on average, more numerous among CD8+ T cells than CD4+.

Trimming removed 5 bases from V and 6 bases from J; junction bases left unmatched: 3. Germline V gene sequence: CDR1 MGHDK, CDR2 SYGVNS. There are 12 residues in the CDR3. Sampling of blood occurred at baseline, cycle 4 day 1, and cycle 7 day 1. The table came from immunoSEQ multiplex PCR; TCRdb's copy has only in-frame clones and leaves some out. The data contain 76,000 or so clones, roughly 85% of them singletons. Note on this clone: As yet, its antigen is unknown.

This receptor was identified in an adult with an advanced solid tumor such as melanoma, head and neck, liver or kidney cancer. Specimen: CD4+ or CD8+ T cells sorted from blood, collected in a trial of the OX40 agonist ivuxolimab. The chain recombines TRBV25-1 with TRBJ2-7; 8 bases map to TRBD1. CDR3 nucleotides: TGTGCCAGCAGTTCAGGGGGCCGCGAGCAGTACTTC. Protein: CASSSGGREQYF.